Following are 17 T cell receptor beta chains from one sample sequenced in a study of T cells in localized non-small cell lung cancer. The protocol was immunoSEQ multiplex PCR, while the TCRdb copy is restricted to in-frame clones and leaves out a portion. In the table there are 45,000 to 60,000 clones, roughly four fifths of which are singletons. The starting material was peripheral blood, obtained before any cancer treatment. The source is a female donor of 60 years or more with stage II squamous cell lung carcinoma.

This chain connects TRBV18 to TRBJ1-2; 8 bases are a match to TRBD1. This CDR3 is built from 15 residues. Looked up from germline, CDR1 is KGHSH and CDR2 is LQKENI. V was clipped by 0 bases and J by 4 bases; unmatched bases: 4. The CDR3 region is CASSPPGQGAYGYTF. CDR3 nucleotides: TGTGCCAGCTCACCACCGGGGCAGGGGGCCTATGGCTACACCTTC.

The chain recombines TRBV7-2 with TRBJ2-2, with 9 bases identical to TRBD1. CDR3 length equals 16 residues. V gave up 1 base and J gave up 2 bases; unmatched junction bases: 2. From germline, CDR1 is SGHTA and CDR2 FQGNSA. CDR3 region: CASSLGQGGNTGELFF. CDR3 in DNA: TGTGCCAGCAGCTTAGGACAGGGGGGCAACACCGGGGAGCTGTTTTTT.

Comments on this clone: At one end the junction does not follow the germline gene, possibly because of a read error. The V and J genes are TRBV7-7 and TRBJ2-3; 13 nucleotides line up with TRBD2. There are 17 residues in the CDR3. The germline V gene encodes CDR1 SSHAT and CDR2 FNYEAQ (reference sequence). CDR3 region: CASSFGTSGAYADTQYF. DNA of the CDR3: TGTGCTAGCAGCTTTGGGACTAGCGGGGCCTACGCAGATACGCAGTATTTT.

This clone showed up just a few times. The chain couples TRBV29-1 to TRBJ2-5, with a possible D match to TRBD2 (6 bases). Germline V gene lookup returns CDR1 SQVTM and CDR2 ANQGSEA. The CDR3 loop spans 15 amino acids. Trimming took 6 bases from V and 3 from J, leaving 20 bases between them. CDR3 region: CSVLGARGSEETQYF. In DNA form, the CDR3 reads TGCAGCGTCCTAGGTGCGCGGGGAAGTGAAGAGACCCAGTACTTC.

V gene TRBV5-6 combines with J gene TRBJ2-7, with D maybe TRBD2 (5 bases). V was shortened by 1 base and J by 3 bases, with 14 bases between the two germline ends. The CDR3 spans 15 residues. Germline V gene sequence: CDR1 SGHDT, CDR2 YYEEEE. In DNA form, the CDR3 reads TGTGCCAGCAGCTTGTACGGGGAATCGGTCTACGAGCAGTACTTC. It specifies CASSLYGESVYEQYF. Combining the CDR3 with reference TRBV5-6 and TRBJ2-7 gives the whole variable domain DAGVTQSPTHLIKTRGQQVTLRCSPKSGHDTVSWYQQALGQGPQFIFQYYEEEERQRGNFPDRFSGHQFPNYSSELNVNALLLGDSALYLCASSLYGESVYEQYFGPGTRLTVT.

The V and J genes are TRBV27 and TRBJ2-3; TRBD2 matches at 7 bases. V shed 3 bases and J 2 bases; nucleotides not matched to a gene: 11. The CDR3 contains 17 residues. Germline V gene data show CDR1 as MNHEY and CDR2 as SMNVEV (reference sequence). The CDR3 coding sequence is TGTGCCAGCAGTTTCTCGACGGCGCGGGGGAACACAGATACGCAGTATTTT. It yields the protein CASSFSTARGNTDTQYF.

The rearrangement joins TRBV10-3 to TRBJ2-1, with 10 bases fitting TRBD1. This CDR3 contains 15 residues. Germline V lookup: CDR1 ENHRY, CDR2 SYGVKD. With 6 bases clipped from V and 7 bases from J, the junction kept 9 bases outside the gene matches. CDR3 region: CAISPGQGVKNEQFF. The DNA of the CDR3 is TGTGCCATCAGCCCCGGACAGGGGGTGAAAAATGAGCAGTTCTTC.

CDR3 in DNA: TGTGCCAGCAGCCCTCACCAAGAGACCCAGTACTTC. Encoded protein: CASSPHQETQYF. This sequence joins TRBV7-6 and TRBJ2-5; D remains unclear. The CDR3 consists of 12 residues. The germline V gene has CDR1 SGHVS and CDR2 FNYEAQ. V was trimmed by 5 bases and J by 0 bases, leaving 4 bases between them. Using reference TRBV7-6 and TRBJ2-5 for the parts outside the CDR3, the full variable domain is GAGVSQSPRYKVTKRGQDVALRCDPISGHVSLYWYRQALGQGPEFLTYFNYEAQQDKSGLPNDRFSAERPEGSISTLTIQRTEQRDSAMYRCASSPHQETQYFGPGTRLLVL.

The chain couples TRBV21-1 to TRBJ1-1. TRBV21-1 is a recognized pseudogene. The CDR3 runs to 15 residues. CDR3 nucleotide sequence: TGTGCCAGCAGCAAAGTCGGGGTCAGGAACACTGAAGCTTTCTTT. It codes for CASSKVGVRNTEAFF.

This clone showed up just a few times. At one of its ends the junction is not consistent with the germline gene, which may arise from a read error. This rearrangement joins TRBV27 to TRBJ2-6; no firm D call. Germline CDR1 reads MNHEY; CDR2 reads SMNVEV (reference sequence). The CDR3 runs to 14 residues. The CDR3 DNA reads as TGTGCCAGCAGTCTAGGTTCTGCGGCCAACGTCCTGACTTTC. Translating it yields CASSLGSAANVLTF.

This rearrangement joins TRBV5-4 to TRBJ2-2, with D perhaps assigned TRBD1 or TRBD2 (5 bases each). The germline V and J ends were trimmed by 2 bases and 3 bases, with 14 bases remaining between them. CDR1 and CDR2 from the germline V gene are SGHNT and YYREEE (reference sequence). The CDR3 is made up of 16 amino acids. CDR3 protein: CASSLRLRDDTGELFF. The CDR3 DNA reads TGTGCCAGCAGCTTACGTCTCAGGGACGACACCGGGGAGCTGTTTTTT.

V usage is TRBV5-6 and J usage is TRBJ1-5; D possibly corresponds to TRBD1 (5 bases). Germline lookup yields CDR1 SGHDT and CDR2 YYEEEE. V gave up 0 bases and J gave up 6 bases, with 13 bases separating them. The CDR3 length is 15 residues. Here the CDR3 DNA reads TGTGCCAGCAGCTTGGCCATGGGGCCGGGTCAGCCCCAGCATTTT. It is translated as CASSLAMGPGQPQHF.

The CDR3 reads CASSFRQPGTGYGSTTEAFF. The CDR3 DNA sequence: TGTGCCAGCAGTTTTCGCCAACCAGGGACAGGGTATGGTAGTACGACTGAAGCTTTCTTT. V gene TRBV27 combines with J gene TRBJ1-1; 9 bases line up with TRBD1. The ends lost 3 bases at V and 5 bases at J; junction bases unmatched: 22. This CDR3 has 20 residues. Germline V lookup: CDR1 MNHEY, CDR2 SMNVEV (reference sequence).

The count of this clone is one. The CDR3 region has the DNA TGCGCCAGCAGTCAATCGGGCAGGGACTATAGCAATCAGCCCCAGCATTTT. Protein: CASSQSGRDYSNQPQHF. This rearrangement joins TRBV23-1 to TRBJ1-5; D may be TRBD1 (5 bases). TRBV23-1 is an ORF, with its function uncertain. V lost 0 bases, J lost 0 bases, and 12 bases lay in between. CDR3 length: 17 amino acids.

The chain couples TRBV6-1 to TRBJ2-3, with D possibly TRBD2 on 6 matching bases. Trimming removed 6 bases at V and 2 bases at J, with 15 bases between. This CDR3 contains 15 residues. Germline CDR1 and CDR2: MNHNS and SASEGT. CDR3 nucleotide sequence: TGTGCCAGCAGGGGATGGCGGGGTGACACAGATACGCAGTATTTT. Translated: CASRGWRGDTDTQYF.

In the case of this clone: The DNA is omitted, as the CDR3 cannot be located on it reliably, and the CDR3 follows TCRdb's listing. CDR3 sequence: CASSSKGDLRAGELFF. The chain employs TRBV5-1 and TRBJ2-2; TRBD2 reflects the table's D call only, with no check against the DNA. The CDR3 sequence runs 16 residues, both termini included. Germline assignment: CDR1 SGHRS and CDR2 YFSETQ.

V usage is TRBV2 and J usage is TRBJ1-5; D unclear. Germline V gene sequence: CDR1 SNHLY, CDR2 FYNNEI. V was pared by 3 bases and J by 5 bases, with 8 bases between. The CDR3 runs to 13 residues. For the CDR3, the DNA is TGTGCCAGCAGTGAGGTAAAGGATCAGCCCCAGCATTTT. It encodes CASSEVKDQPQHF.